The clone carrying this T cell receptor beta chain came up many times. The data were taken from a study of T-cell reconstitution after alpha-beta-depleted transplantation in children. CDR3 length: 15 residues. Germline CDR1 and CDR2: SGHRS and YFSETQ. The germline V and J ends were trimmed by 5 bases and 0 bases, with 11 bases remaining between them. The TCRbeta library was prepared with unique molecular identifiers. TCRdb analysed the PCR reads with MiXCR anew, one entry per CDR3 protein. The table records about 350,000 distinct CDR3 sequences, 16% of them present only once. Source: PBMCs, mostly from graft donor cells, taken 360 days after TCRalphabeta/CD19-depleted stem cell transplant. The V gene is TRBV5-1, the J gene TRBJ2-2; D uncertain. The origin of this receptor is a male patient under 10 years old who had a stem cell transplant for acute lymphoblastic leukemia, so the T cells may come from the graft donor. CDR3 loop: CASRLPGANTGELFF. As DNA, the CDR3 is TGCGCCAGCAGGCTCCCCGGCGCGAACACCGGGGAGCTGTTTTTT.